This is a list of T cell receptor beta chains from one sample in a study of T-cell memory formation after mild COVID-19. TCRdb used MiXCR to reprocess the 5' RACE reads, holding one entry per CDR3 protein. Here the sample spans roughly 620,000 distinct CDR3 sequences, 18% being singletons. Input material: PBMCs or a T cell subset sorted from them (not recorded which). The receptors come from an adult woman who had mild COVID-19 (a few samples of this study predate the infection). Cell type and time point are not known. CDR3s include the opening cysteine and the closing phenylalanine or tryptophan. A D gene is named only where the DNA matches it firmly. For some rows the clone size is stated as once, few or many, or as a class when expanded; others skip it.

cdr3_aa	cdr3_nt	j_call	clone_size	d_call	v_call
CSVGLRLNEQFF	TGCAGCGTTGGCCTGCGGCTTAATGAGCAGTTCTTC	TRBJ2-1	few	NA	TRBV29-1
CSADPIVWGGDGYTF	TGCAGTGCCGATCCCATTGTGTGGGGTGGAGACGGCTACACCTTC	TRBJ1-2	NA	NA	TRBV20-1
CASSQEQNTGELFF	TGCGCATCGTCACAGGAACAGAACACCGGGGAGCTGTTTTTT	TRBJ2-2	NA	NA	TRBV5-1
CASRSYSPWDGDTEAFF	TGTGCCAGCAGGAGCTACTCCCCATGGGATGGAGACACTGAAGCTTTCTTT	TRBJ1-1	NA	NA	TRBV6-6
CASSPLDRGMDTQYF	TGTGCCAGCAGCCCTCTCGACCGGGGCATGGATACGCAGTATTTT	TRBJ2-3	few	NA	TRBV7-8
CASSPWDRNQPQHF	TGTGCCAGCAGCCCGTGGGACCGCAATCAGCCCCAGCATTTT	TRBJ1-5	NA	NA	TRBV7-2
CATSLSGTNYGYTF	TGTGCCACCAGTCTCTCCGGGACCAACTATGGCTACACCTTC	TRBJ1-2	NA	NA	TRBV24-1
CASTGDSAYEQYF	TGCGCCAGCACCGGGGACTCGGCCTACGAGCAGTACTTC	TRBJ2-7	NA	NA	TRBV5-1
CAWSVGTGGVYGYTF	TGTGCCTGGAGTGTGGGGACAGGGGGCGTCTATGGCTACACCTTC	TRBJ1-2	few	TRBD1	TRBV30
CASSLLGTAGNTIYF	TGTGCCAGCAGCTTGCTCGGGACGGCTGGAAACACCATATATTTT	TRBJ1-3	many	NA	TRBV7-3
CASSLTNNYGYTF	TGTGCCAGTTCTTTGACAAATAACTATGGCTACACCTTC	TRBJ1-2	few	NA	TRBV5-6
CASSPRQGGGYEQYF	TGTGCCAGCAGCCCCCGACAGGGTGGGGGGTACGAGCAGTACTTC	TRBJ2-7	few	NA	TRBV9
CASSLGSLGQSSYNEQFF	TGTGCCAGCAGCTTAGGATCCCTTGGGCAGAGCTCCTACAATGAGCAGTTCTTC	TRBJ2-1	NA	NA	TRBV7-9
CAWDSTWRGLGYTF	TGTGCCTGGGACTCTACGTGGAGGGGGTTAGGCTACACCTTC	TRBJ1-2	NA	NA	TRBV30
CASSLPLGLTDTQYF	TGTGCCAGCAGCTTACCCCTAGGATTGACAGATACGCAGTATTTT	TRBJ2-3	many	NA	TRBV7-6
CASSPLDSAHIYEQYF	TGTGCCAGCAGCCCGTTGGACAGCGCCCACATTTACGAGCAGTACTTC	TRBJ2-7	few	NA	TRBV5-6
CASLPVDRGWNTEAFF	TGTGCCAGCTTACCGGTTGACAGGGGTTGGAACACTGAAGCTTTCTTT	TRBJ1-1	many	TRBD1	TRBV18
CASRKLLAGGPTDTQYF	TGTGCCAGCAGAAAACTACTAGCGGGAGGCCCCACAGATACGCAGTATTTT	TRBJ2-3	few	TRBD2	TRBV7-2
CASSAGRTTEAFF	TGTGCCAGCAGTGCGGGCAGGACCACTGAAGCTTTCTTT	TRBJ1-1	few	NA	TRBV2
CASSTATGLAGGTSEQYF	TGTGCCAGCAGTACCGCCACGGGACTAGCGGGAGGAACGTCCGAGCAGTACTTC	TRBJ2-7	few	TRBD2	TRBV12-3/TRBV12-4
CASSRPGGQGNTEAFF	TGTGCCAGCAGTCGCCCTGGCGGCCAGGGGAACACTGAAGCTTTCTTT	TRBJ1-1	many	NA	TRBV27
CATKVVAGGSDTQYF	TGTGCGACAAAAGTGGTAGCGGGAGGGTCCGATACGCAGTATTTT	TRBJ2-3	many	TRBD2	TRBV19
CASSLQGVGTGELFF	TGTGCCAGCAGCTTACAGGGCGTGGGCACCGGGGAGCTGTTTTTT	TRBJ2-2	NA	NA	TRBV7-9
CASSLTGQLAFF	TGTGCCAGCAGCTTAACGGGACAGTTGGCTTTCTTT	TRBJ1-1	NA	TRBD1	TRBV7-3
CAISDPLRGAPYEQYF	TGTGCCATCAGTGACCCCTTGAGGGGGGCCCCCTACGAGCAGTACTTC	TRBJ2-7	few	NA	TRBV10-3
CASSLNPGASTDTQYF	TGCGCCAGCAGCTTGAATCCAGGGGCCAGCACAGATACGCAGTATTTT	TRBJ2-3	many	NA	TRBV5-1
CASSPRGTGAYEQYF	TGTGCCAGCAGTCCTCGAGGGACAGGGGCCTACGAGCAGTACTTC	TRBJ2-7	few	TRBD1	TRBV6-5
CASSLAESVVQETQYF	TGTGCCAGCAGCTTAGCGGAGTCGGTCGTGCAAGAGACCCAGTACTTC	TRBJ2-5	once	NA	TRBV7-9
CAWSDSRNQPQHF	TGTGCCTGGAGTGACAGCCGCAATCAGCCCCAGCATTTT	TRBJ1-5	few	NA	TRBV30
CASSTYATGITDTQYF	TGTGCCAGCTCCACCTACGCTACAGGGATTACAGATACGCAGTATTTT	TRBJ2-3	NA	NA	TRBV6-2/TRBV6-3
CASSSTGGLFNEQYF	TGTGCCAGCAGCTCCACAGGGGGCCTCTTCAACGAGCAGTACTTC	TRBJ2-7	many	TRBD1	TRBV7-8
CASSRPRTSGRETQYF	TGTGCCAGCAGTCGACCGCGGACTAGCGGGAGAGAGACCCAGTACTTC	TRBJ2-5	NA	TRBD2	TRBV6-2/TRBV6-3
CASSFSGPEQFF	TGTGCCAGCAGCTTTTCAGGCCCTGAGCAGTTCTTC	TRBJ2-1	few	NA	TRBV7-6
CASSLRLAGGRNTGELFF	TGTGCCAGCAGCTTAAGACTAGCGGGGGGCCGGAACACCGGGGAGCTGTTTTTT	TRBJ2-2	few	TRBD2	TRBV7-6
CATRNRGAGDTQYF	TGTGCCACCAGGAACAGGGGGGCGGGGGATACGCAGTATTTT	TRBJ2-3	NA	TRBD1	TRBV15
CASSQELQGYEQYF	TGTGCCAGCAGCCAAGAACTACAGGGGTACGAGCAGTACTTC	TRBJ2-7	NA	TRBD1	TRBV4-2
CSVDPGGAKTQQYF	TGCAGCGTTGATCCCGGAGGGGCCAAAACTCAGCAATACTTC	TRBJ2-7	NA	NA	TRBV29-1
CATATKDRGTPYGYTF	TGTGCCACCGCAACCAAGGACAGGGGAACGCCCTATGGCTACACCTTC	TRBJ1-2	few	TRBD1	TRBV6-5
CASSYPLDEQFF	TGTGCCAGCAGTTACCCCCTAGATGAGCAGTTCTTC	TRBJ2-1	NA	NA	TRBV6-2/TRBV6-3
CASSETSGRAVYEQYF	TGTGCCAGCAGCGAAACTAGCGGGAGGGCTGTCTACGAGCAGTACTTC	TRBJ2-7	few	TRBD2	TRBV9
CASSARPGQIHNEQFF	TGTGCCAGCAGCGCCAGACCGGGACAGATCCACAATGAGCAGTTCTTC	TRBJ2-1	NA	TRBD1	TRBV7-3
CATSKVGRDRRDEQFF	TGTGCCACCAGCAAAGTAGGCAGGGACCGTCGTGATGAGCAGTTCTTC	TRBJ2-1	few	NA	TRBV15
CASSVEGGSYQETQYF	TGTGCCAGCAGCGTAGAGGGGGGCTCGTACCAAGAGACCCAGTACTTC	TRBJ2-5	NA	NA	TRBV9
CASSSSLNTQYF	TGTGCCAGCAGTTCGTCTCTGAATACGCAGTATTTT	TRBJ2-3	NA	NA	TRBV6-2/TRBV6-3
CASSSQGGVTGELFF	TGTGCCAGCAGTTCTCAGGGGGGCGTCACCGGGGAGCTGTTTTTT	TRBJ2-2	few	NA	TRBV7-3
CSVSGTANEQFF	TGCAGCGTTTCCGGGACGGCCAATGAGCAGTTCTTC	TRBJ2-1	NA	NA	TRBV29-1
CASTGDVAEKLFF	TGTGCCAGCACCGGGGACGTTGCGGAAAAACTGTTTTTT	TRBJ1-4	few	NA	TRBV7-9
CASGQDSQETQYF	TGTGCCAGCGGTCAGGATTCTCAAGAGACCCAGTACTTC	TRBJ2-5	NA	NA	TRBV11-2
CAISFGQGGETQYF	TGTGCCATCAGTTTTGGACAGGGGGGGGAGACCCAGTACTTC	TRBJ2-5	few	TRBD1	TRBV10-3
CASSFAGGRGEAFF	TGTGCCAGCAGCTTTGCAGGGGGTCGAGGGGAAGCTTTCTTT	TRBJ1-1	few	TRBD1	TRBV7-9
CASTRTGGLREQYF	TGTGCCAGCACCAGGACAGGGGGGCTAAGGGAGCAGTACTTC	TRBJ2-7	few	TRBD1	TRBV7-9
CASSQDRALNYGYTF	TGCGCCAGCAGCCAAGATAGGGCACTTAACTATGGCTACACCTTC	TRBJ1-2	few	NA	TRBV4-1
CSAPPLETPLNEQFF	TGCAGTGCCCCTCCTCTGGAGACCCCTCTCAATGAGCAGTTCTTC	TRBJ2-1	NA	NA	TRBV20-1